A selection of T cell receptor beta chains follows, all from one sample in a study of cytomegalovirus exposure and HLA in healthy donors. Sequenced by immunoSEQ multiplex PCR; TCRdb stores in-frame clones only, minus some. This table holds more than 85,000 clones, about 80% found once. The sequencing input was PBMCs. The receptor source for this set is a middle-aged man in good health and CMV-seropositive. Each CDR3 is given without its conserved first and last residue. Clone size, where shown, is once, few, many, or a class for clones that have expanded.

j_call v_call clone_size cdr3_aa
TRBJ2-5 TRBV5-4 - ASSLDTHQETQY
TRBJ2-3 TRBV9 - ASSVYPGSTDTQY
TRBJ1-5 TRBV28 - TSSSAMSSNQPQH
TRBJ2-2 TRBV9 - ASSVELGSTGELF
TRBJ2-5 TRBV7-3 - ASSFPLAGGRGTQY
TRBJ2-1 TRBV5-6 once ASRRDRGSIYNEQF
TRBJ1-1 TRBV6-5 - ATSTGGPNTEAF
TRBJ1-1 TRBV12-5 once ASGLDRQGNTEAF
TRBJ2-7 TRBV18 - ASSPTQGSLREQY
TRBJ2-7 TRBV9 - ASSNPSGRSSYEQY
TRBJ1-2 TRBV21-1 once ASSNRQVANYGYT
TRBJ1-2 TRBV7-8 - ASSVSGGPDYGYT
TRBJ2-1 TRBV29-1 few SARPGYNEQF
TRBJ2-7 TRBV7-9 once ASSPRDRAYEQY
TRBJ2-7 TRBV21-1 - ASSKEDSEQY
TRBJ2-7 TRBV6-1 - ASSEQGALYEQY
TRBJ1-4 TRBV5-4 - ASSGQGISEKLF
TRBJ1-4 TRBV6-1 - ASRETEYNEKLF
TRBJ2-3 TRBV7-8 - ASSPGGMTGGPDTQY
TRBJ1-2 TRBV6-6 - ASSYPGREVGGYT
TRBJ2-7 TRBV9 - ASSPTGYEQY
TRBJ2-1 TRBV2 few ASSVSGGPNEQF
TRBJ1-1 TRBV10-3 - AISPQGGVGEAF
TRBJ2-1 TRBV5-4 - ASSRPDSGEQF
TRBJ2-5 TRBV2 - ASKQARGETQY
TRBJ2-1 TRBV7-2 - ASSFEASFTNEQF
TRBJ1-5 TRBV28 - ASSFSWRGPTNQPQH
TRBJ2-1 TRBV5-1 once ASSLVVAGYNEQF
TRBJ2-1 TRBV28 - ASSESGKYNEQF
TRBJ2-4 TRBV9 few ASSAGTGGSRAKNIQY
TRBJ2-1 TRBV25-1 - ASSGSLAGGPGYNEQF
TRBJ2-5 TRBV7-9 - ASSIAGVQETQY
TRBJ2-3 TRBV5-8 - ASSLSSLTSTDTQY